These 24 T cell receptor beta chains were all obtained from the same sample, sequenced in a study of blood T cell repertoires in COVID-19. Assay: immunoSEQ multiplex PCR; the TCRdb copy retains only in-frame clones and omits some. Here the sample spans hundreds of thousands of clones, over 80% being singletons. Sequencing was carried out using PBMCs or T cells enriched from blood (not recorded which). All receptors derive from a man aged 50 to 59 who had been exposed to COVID-19.

The chain employs TRBV5-5 and TRBJ2-4; the match to TRBD2 covers 11 bases. CDR3 length equals 16 residues. Trimming at V came to 5 bases and at J to 7 bases, leaving 11 bases not matched to a gene. Germline CDR1 reads SGHKS; CDR2 reads YYEKEE (reference sequence). For the CDR3, the DNA is TGTGCCAGCAGTCCCCTACTAGCGGGAGTTATGAACATTCAGTACTTC. Amino acid sequence: CASSPLLAGVMNIQYF.

V is TRBV2 and J is TRBJ1-6; 7 positions agree with TRBD1. Germline V CDR1 and CDR2: SNHLY, FYNNEI. With V trimmed by 9 bases and J by 6 bases, 5 bases remained unmatched. This CDR3 is built from 13 residues. CDR3 in DNA: TGTGCCAGACAGACAGGGTCTAATTCACCCCTCCACTTT. Its translation: CARQTGSNSPLHF.

The chain carries TRBV2 and TRBJ2-2, with D perhaps TRBD1 (6 bases). Germline CDR1 SNHLY, CDR2 FYNNEI. The ends were cut back, 8 bases at V and 0 bases at J, with 10 bases in the middle. The CDR3 spans 14 residues. The CDR3 is CASEGDTNTGELFF. The CDR3 DNA reads TGTGCCAGCGAGGGGGATACGAACACCGGGGAGCTGTTTTTT.

The chain couples TRBV5-1 to TRBJ2-5; TRBD1 is a possible D gene (6 bases). V dropped 2 bases and J dropped 9 bases, with 17 bases sitting between them. CDR3 length equals 14 residues. CDR1 is SGHRS, CDR2 YFSETQ, per germline. The CDR3 sequence is CASSLSNRVEAQYF. The CDR3 DNA sequence: TGCGCCAGCAGCTTATCTAACAGGGTTGAGGCCCAGTACTTC.

The V call is TRBV20-1, the J call TRBJ1-2; no definite D call. V dropped 6 bases and J dropped 8 bases, with 13 bases sitting between them. The CDR3 is 11 residues long. Germline CDR1 DFQATT, CDR2 SNEGSKA (reference sequence). CDR3 DNA: TGCAGTGCGGAGCGAAGACGGGGCTACACCTTC. Translating it yields CSAERRRGYTF.

On this clone itself: Additional DNA sequences in this sample encode the identical CDR3. The chain uses TRBV12-3 or TRBV12-4 and TRBJ2-2; the D gene is possibly TRBD1 (6 bases). Deletions cut 3 bases from V and 8 bases from J, with 10 bases between. The CDR3 contains 13 residues. CDR3 nucleotides: TGTGCCAGCAGTTTTTGGGGGCCGGGGGAGCTGTTTTTT. It encodes CASSFWGPGELFF.

The J gene is TRBJ1-6, the V gene TRBV5-1; D is perhaps TRBD1 (6 bases). V was trimmed by 5 bases and J by 5 bases, leaving 11 bases between them. The CDR3 length is 14 residues. Germline CDR1 is SGHRS and CDR2 is YFSETQ. As DNA, the CDR3 is TGCGCCAGCAGTACACAGGGTGATAATTCACCCCTCCACTTT. Its translation is CASSTQGDNSPLHF.

V and J are TRBV12-3 or TRBV12-4 and TRBJ1-2; D remains unclear. This CDR3 has 11 amino acids. V was trimmed by 8 bases and J by 8 bases, leaving 12 bases between them. Here the CDR3 DNA reads TGTGCCAGCGGAAACGAGGGCGGCTACACCTTC. Translation: CASGNEGGYTF.

The chain links TRBV7-3 to TRBJ2-3, with TRBD2 as a possible D gene (6 bases). The germline V gene has CDR1 SGHTA and CDR2 FQGTGA. Trimming removed 4 bases from V and 5 bases from J, with 19 bases in between. The length of the CDR3 is 16 residues. This CDR3 reads CASSSVASVGGDTQYF. CDR3 nucleotides: TGTGCCAGCAGCTCGGTCGCTAGCGTGGGGGGAGATACGCAGTATTTT.

This clone is a singleton in its sample. This chain connects TRBV4-2 to TRBJ2-3; D not certain. The CDR3 sequence is 15 residues long. Trimming cost V 0 bases and J 3 bases, with 10 bases left between them. Per the germline V gene, CDR1 is LGHNA and CDR2 is YNFKEQ. The CDR3 DNA reads TGTGCCAGCAGCCAAGAAACCGTAGAAACAGATACGCAGTATTTT. Translation gives CASSQETVETDTQYF.

The chain combines TRBV10-3 with TRBJ2-3; D might be TRBD1 (6 bases). The CDR3 spans 14 residues. Trimming removed 4 bases at V and 4 bases at J, with 12 bases between. Per germline, CDR1 ENHRY and CDR2 SYGVKD. The CDR3 is CAISVAEGADTQYF. The DNA of the CDR3 is TGTGCCATCAGTGTCGCTGAGGGGGCAGATACGCAGTATTTT.

On this clone itself: Different DNA sequences within this sample yield the same CDR3. V gene TRBV5-1 combines with J gene TRBJ2-1; TRBD2 matches at 8 bases. The junction had 3 bases not matched to a gene; V was cut back by 0 bases and J by 4 bases. This CDR3 comprises 15 residues. Germline-derived CDR1 and CDR2 are SGHRS and YFSETQ. CDR3 region: CASSLGLAGYNEQFF. The CDR3 DNA reads TGCGCCAGCAGCTTGGGTCTAGCGGGTTACAATGAGCAGTTCTTC.

J is TRBJ2-5 and V is TRBV11-3; a possible D gene is TRBD2 (6 bases). V shed 3 bases and J shed 5 bases, with 13 bases lying between them. Germline CDR1 SGHNT, CDR2 YENEEA. This CDR3 contains 14 residues. The CDR3 coding sequence is TGTGCCAGCAGCTTGTCGGGGGTACGGGAGACCCAGTACTTC. Translation: CASSLSGVRETQYF.

The sample holds a few counts of this clone. The chain is built from TRBV2 and TRBJ2-3, with D uncertain. Germline V gene data show CDR1 as SNHLY and CDR2 as FYNNEI. The CDR3 runs to 14 residues. Between the trimmed V and J ends, which lost 4 bases and 2 bases, there was a span of 10 bases. The CDR3 is CASSGLRSTDTQYF. The CDR3 nucleotides are TGTGCCAGCAGTGGCTTGAGGTCCACAGATACGCAGTATTTT.

V and J are TRBV15 and TRBJ1-2; tentative D call: TRBD1 (5 bases). Deletions cut 3 bases from V and 1 base from J, with 12 bases between. Germline loops: CDR1 LNHNV, CDR2 YYDKDF (reference sequence). CDR3 size: 15 residues. The DNA for the CDR3 is TGTGCCACCAGCAGGTCAAGGGGCAATAACTATGGCTACACCTTC. Residues: CATSRSRGNNYGYTF. The full variable domain, rest sourced from reference TRBV15 and TRBJ1-2, is DAMVIQNPRYQVTQFGKPVTLSCSQTLNHNVMYWYQQKSSQAPKLLFHYYDKDFNNEADTPDNFQSRRPNTSFCFLDIRSPGLGDTAMYLCATSRSRGNNYGYTFGSGTRLTVV.

The chain uses TRBV5-1 and TRBJ2-2, with 7 bases matching TRBD1. The germline gives CDR1 SGHRS, CDR2 YFSETQ. The CDR3 is made up of 14 amino acids. J gave up 3 bases and V 4 bases, and 3 bases lay outside the gene matches. The CDR3 sequence: CASSADRDTGELFF. In nucleotides, the CDR3 is TGCGCCAGCAGCGCCGACAGGGACACCGGGGAGCTGTTTTTT.

The gene calls are TRBV7-9 and TRBJ2-2, with 9 bases matching TRBD1. In germline, CDR1 is SEHNR, CDR2 FQNEAQ (reference sequence). V dropped 6 bases and J dropped 5; count of bases not matched to a gene: 10. The CDR3 is made up of 16 amino acids. CDR3 in amino acids: CASRKRTGVQTGELFF. CDR3 sequence (DNA): TGTGCCAGCAGGAAACGGACAGGGGTACAGACCGGGGAGCTGTTTTTT.

This chain joins TRBV10-1 and TRBJ2-1, with D possibly TRBD1 on 5 matching bases. Germline-derived CDR1 and CDR2 are WNHNN and SYGVQD (reference sequence). There are 13 residues in the CDR3. Deletions cut 5 bases from V and 6 bases from J, with 11 bases between. DNA for the CDR3: TGCGCCAGCAGTCAGGGTCCTGGCAATGAGCAGTTCTTC. This codes for CASSQGPGNEQFF.

This chain joins TRBV5-6 and TRBJ2-5; D ambiguous. Germline V CDR1 and CDR2: SGHDT, YYEEEE. The CDR3 runs to 13 residues. V dropped 2 bases and J dropped 6 bases, with 11 bases sitting between them. The CDR3 sequence: CASSFEDRKTQYF. CDR3 nucleotides: TGTGCCAGCAGCTTTGAGGATCGGAAGACCCAGTACTTC.

The chain carries TRBV4-1 and TRBJ2-5, with a tentative D call TRBD2 (7 bases). V was trimmed by 4 bases and J by 0 bases, leaving 12 bases between them. Germline CDR1 MGHRA, CDR2 YSYEKL. The CDR3 runs to 15 residues. The CDR3 spells CASSLRGGDQETQYF. In nucleotides, the CDR3 is TGCGCCAGCAGCCTCCGAGGGGGGGACCAAGAGACCCAGTACTTC.

This clone was recorded only once. The chain combines TRBV3-1 (or the pseudogene TRBV3-2) with TRBJ2-1, with 10 bases aligning to TRBD1. V shed 5 bases and J 6 bases; nucleotides not matched to a gene: 4. The CDR3 contains 14 residues. The germline gives CDR1 LGHDT, CDR2 YNNKEL (reference sequence). CDR3 in DNA: TGTGCCAGCAGCTCGGGACAGGGGCTCAATGAGCAGTTCTTC. This sequence encodes CASSSGQGLNEQFF.

This chain connects TRBV5-1 to TRBJ1-4, with D uncertain. Looked up from germline, CDR1 is SGHRS and CDR2 is YFSETQ. V was pared by 3 bases and J by 8 bases, with 11 bases between. The CDR3 has 13 residues. DNA for the CDR3: TGCGCCAGCAGCTCAGAGGTCCGGGAAAAACTGTTTTTT. This encodes CASSSEVREKLFF.

The chain links TRBV21-1 to TRBJ2-3; TRBD1, the table's D call, lacks a check against the DNA. TRBV21-1 is designated a pseudogene. The CDR3 sequence is 18 residues long. In nucleotides, the CDR3 is TGTGCCAGCAGCAAATTGTGTGCGGGACAGGGCTGCACAGATACGCAGTATTTT. It translates to CASSKLCAGQGCTDTQYF.

This chain joins TRBV18 and TRBJ1-4, with D hard to call. The CDR3 sequence is 15 residues long. The V and J ends lost 2 bases and 5 bases respectively, with 12 bases between them. The germline gives CDR1 KGHSH, CDR2 LQKENI. Here the CDR3 DNA reads TGTGCCAGCTCACCAAAAGTTGAGGTGAATGAAAAACTGTTTTTT. Protein sequence: CASSPKVEVNEKLFF.